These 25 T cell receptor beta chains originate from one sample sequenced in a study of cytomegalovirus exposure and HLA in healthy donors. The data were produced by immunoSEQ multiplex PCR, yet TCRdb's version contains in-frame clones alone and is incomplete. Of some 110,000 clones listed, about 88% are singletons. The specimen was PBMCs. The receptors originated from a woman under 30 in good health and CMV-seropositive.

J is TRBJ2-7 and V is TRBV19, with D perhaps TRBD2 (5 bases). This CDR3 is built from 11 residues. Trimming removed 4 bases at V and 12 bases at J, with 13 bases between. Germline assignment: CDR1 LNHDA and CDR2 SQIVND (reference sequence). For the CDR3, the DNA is TGTGCCAGTAGTACGGACGAGCGGCGGTACTTC. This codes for CASSTDERRYF.

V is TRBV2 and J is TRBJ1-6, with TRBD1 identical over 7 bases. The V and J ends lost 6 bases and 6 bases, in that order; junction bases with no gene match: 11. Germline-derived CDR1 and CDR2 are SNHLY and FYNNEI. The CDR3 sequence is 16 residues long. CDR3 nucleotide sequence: TGTGCCAGCAGGGGACAGATTCTATCACGTAATTCACCCCTCCACTTT. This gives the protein CASRGQILSRNSPLHF.

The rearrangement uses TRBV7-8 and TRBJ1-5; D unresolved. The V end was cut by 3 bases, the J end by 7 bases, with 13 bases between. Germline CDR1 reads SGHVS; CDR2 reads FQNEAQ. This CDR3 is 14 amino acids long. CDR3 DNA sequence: TGTGCCAGCAGCTTTAATGAGCTCGGGCAGCCCCAGCATTTT. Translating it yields CASSFNELGQPQHF.

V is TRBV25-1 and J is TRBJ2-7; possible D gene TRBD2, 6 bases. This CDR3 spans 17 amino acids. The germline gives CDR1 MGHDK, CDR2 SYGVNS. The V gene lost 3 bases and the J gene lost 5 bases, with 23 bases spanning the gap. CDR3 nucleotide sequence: TGTGCCAGCAGTGAGGACCTAGCGACCTCTGCGTTGGACGAGCAGTACTTC. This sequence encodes CASSEDLATSALDEQYF.

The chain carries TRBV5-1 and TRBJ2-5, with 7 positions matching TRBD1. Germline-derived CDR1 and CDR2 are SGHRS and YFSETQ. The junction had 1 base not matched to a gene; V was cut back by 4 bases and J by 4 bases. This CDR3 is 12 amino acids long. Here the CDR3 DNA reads TGCGCCAGCAGCCGGGACAGAGAGACCCAGTACTTC. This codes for CASSRDRETQYF. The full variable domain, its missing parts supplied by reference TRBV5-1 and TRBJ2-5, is KAGVTQTPRYLIKTRGQQVTLSCSPISGHRSVSWYQQTPGQGLQFLFEYFSETQRNKGNFPGRFSGRQFSNSRSEMNVSTLELGDSALYLCASSRDRETQYFGPGTRLLVL.

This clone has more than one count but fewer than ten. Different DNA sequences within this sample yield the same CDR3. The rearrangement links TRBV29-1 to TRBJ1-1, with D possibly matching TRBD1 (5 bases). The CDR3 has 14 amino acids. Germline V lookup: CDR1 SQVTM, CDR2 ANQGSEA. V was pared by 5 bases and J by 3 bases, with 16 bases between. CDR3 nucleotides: TGCAGCGTTCTCCGCGGGGGTGGGGACACTGAAGCTTTCTTT. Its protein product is CSVLRGGGDTEAFF.

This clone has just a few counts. The CDR3 DNA reads TGTGCCAGCAGCTTTGAGGGGAACACTGAAGCTTTCTTT. Translating it yields CASSFEGNTEAFF. The chain recombines TRBV7-9 with TRBJ1-1; D ambiguous. V was cut by 3 bases and J by 1 base, with 6 bases left in between. The V gene's germline CDR1 is SEHNR and CDR2 FQNEAQ (reference sequence). This CDR3 has 13 residues.

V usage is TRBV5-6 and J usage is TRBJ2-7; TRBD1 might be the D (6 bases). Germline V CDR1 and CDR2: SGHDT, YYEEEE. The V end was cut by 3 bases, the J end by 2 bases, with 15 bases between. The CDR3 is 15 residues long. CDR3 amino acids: CASSSKGTSPYEQYF. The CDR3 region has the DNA TGTGCCAGCAGCTCAAAGGGGACATCACCCTACGAGCAGTACTTC.

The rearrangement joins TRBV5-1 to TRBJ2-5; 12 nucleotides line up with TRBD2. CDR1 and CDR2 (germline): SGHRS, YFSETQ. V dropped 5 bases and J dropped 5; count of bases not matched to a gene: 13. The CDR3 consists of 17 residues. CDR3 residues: CASRPGTSGSSGETQYF. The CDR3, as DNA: TGCGCCAGCAGACCTGGGACTAGCGGGTCTTCGGGCGAGACCCAGTACTTC. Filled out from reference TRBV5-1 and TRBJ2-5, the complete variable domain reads KAGVTQTPRYLIKTRGQQVTLSCSPISGHRSVSWYQQTPGQGLQFLFEYFSETQRNKGNFPGRFSGRQFSNSRSEMNVSTLELGDSALYLCASRPGTSGSSGETQYFGPGTRLLVL.

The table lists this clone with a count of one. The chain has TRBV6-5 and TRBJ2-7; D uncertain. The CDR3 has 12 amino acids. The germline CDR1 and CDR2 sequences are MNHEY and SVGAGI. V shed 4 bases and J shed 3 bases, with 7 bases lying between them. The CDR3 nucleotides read TGTGCCAGCAGTTTCCCTGTCTACGAGCAGTACTTC. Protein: CASSFPVYEQYF.

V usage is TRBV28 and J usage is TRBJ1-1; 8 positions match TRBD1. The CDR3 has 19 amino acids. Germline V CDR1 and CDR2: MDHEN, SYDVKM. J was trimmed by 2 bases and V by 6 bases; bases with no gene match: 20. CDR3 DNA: TGTGCCAGCAGGTACGATCTACAGGGGGGGAGAGGTCGTAACACTGAAGCTTTCTTT. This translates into CASRYDLQGGRGRNTEAFF.

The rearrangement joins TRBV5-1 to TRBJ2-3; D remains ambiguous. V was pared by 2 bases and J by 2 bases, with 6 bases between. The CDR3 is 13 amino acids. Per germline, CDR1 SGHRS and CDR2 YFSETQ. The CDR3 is CASSFGDTDTQYF. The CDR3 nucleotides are TGCGCCAGCAGCTTTGGAGACACAGATACGCAGTATTTT.

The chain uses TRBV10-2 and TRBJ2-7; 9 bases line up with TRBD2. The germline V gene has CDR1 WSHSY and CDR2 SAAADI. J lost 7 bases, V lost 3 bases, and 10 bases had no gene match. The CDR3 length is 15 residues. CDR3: CASSEGGRVGGEQYF. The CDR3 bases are TGCGCCAGCAGTGAAGGCGGGAGGGTTGGTGGTGAGCAGTACTTC.

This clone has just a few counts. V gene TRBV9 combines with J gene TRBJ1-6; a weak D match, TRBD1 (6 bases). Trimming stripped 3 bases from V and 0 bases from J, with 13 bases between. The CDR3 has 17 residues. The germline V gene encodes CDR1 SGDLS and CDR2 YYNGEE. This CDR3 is CASSARQERSYNSPLHF. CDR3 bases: TGTGCCAGCAGCGCCCGACAGGAACGCTCCTATAATTCACCCCTCCACTTT.

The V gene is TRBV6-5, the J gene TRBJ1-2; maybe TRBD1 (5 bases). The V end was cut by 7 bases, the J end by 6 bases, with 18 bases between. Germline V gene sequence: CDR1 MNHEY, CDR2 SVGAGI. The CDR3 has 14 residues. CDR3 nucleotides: TGTGCCAGCAACAGTAGAGGCAGGGCGCATGGCTACACCTTC. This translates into CASNSRGRAHGYTF.

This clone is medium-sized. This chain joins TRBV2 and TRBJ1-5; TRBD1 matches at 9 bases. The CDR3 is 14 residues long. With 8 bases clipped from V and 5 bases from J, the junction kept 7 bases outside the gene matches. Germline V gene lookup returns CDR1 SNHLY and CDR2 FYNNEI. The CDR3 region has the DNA TGTGCCAGCTGGACAGGGGTTATCGATCAGCCCCAGCATTTT. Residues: CASWTGVIDQPQHF.

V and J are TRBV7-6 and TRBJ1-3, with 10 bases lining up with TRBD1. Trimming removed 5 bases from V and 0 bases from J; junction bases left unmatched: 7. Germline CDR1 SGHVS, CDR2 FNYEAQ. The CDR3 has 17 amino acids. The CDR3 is CASSPGQGLDSGNTIYF. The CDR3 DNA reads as TGTGCCAGCAGCCCGGGACAGGGGCTGGACTCTGGAAACACCATATATTTT.

CDR3 DNA sequence: TGTGCCAGCAGATCAGGGCAGGGAAAGGGGACTGAAGCTTTCTTT. Encoded protein: CASRSGQGKGTEAFF. The V and J genes are TRBV6-5 and TRBJ1-1; D may be TRBD1 (5 bases). CDR1 and CDR2 from the germline V gene are MNHEY and SVGAGI. The CDR3 consists of 15 residues. Trimming removed 6 bases from V and 5 bases from J, with 19 bases in between.

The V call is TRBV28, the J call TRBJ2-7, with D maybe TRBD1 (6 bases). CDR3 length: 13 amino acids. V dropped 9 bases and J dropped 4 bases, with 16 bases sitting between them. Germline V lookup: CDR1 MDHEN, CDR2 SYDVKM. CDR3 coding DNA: TGTGCCAGTTCAGGGGTCCCCTTGTACGAGCAGTACTTC. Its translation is CASSGVPLYEQYF.

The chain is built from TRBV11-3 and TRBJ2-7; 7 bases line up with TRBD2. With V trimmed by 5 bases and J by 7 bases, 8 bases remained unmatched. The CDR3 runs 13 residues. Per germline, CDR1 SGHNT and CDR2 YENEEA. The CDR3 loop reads CASSSGAVSEQYF. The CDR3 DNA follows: TGTGCCAGCAGCAGCGGGGCAGTCTCTGAGCAGTACTTC.

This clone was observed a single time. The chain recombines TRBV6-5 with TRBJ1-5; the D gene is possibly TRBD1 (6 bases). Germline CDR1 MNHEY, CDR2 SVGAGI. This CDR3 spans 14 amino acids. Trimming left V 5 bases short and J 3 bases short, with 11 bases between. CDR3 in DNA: TGTGCCAGCAGTCACAGGGATTCCAATCAGCCCCAGCATTTT. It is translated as CASSHRDSNQPQHF.

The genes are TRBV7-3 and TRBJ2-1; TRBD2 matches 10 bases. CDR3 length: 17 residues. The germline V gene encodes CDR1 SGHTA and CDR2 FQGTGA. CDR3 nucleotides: TGTGTCCACCGGGATAGCGGGGGGCCCCCGTCCTTCGATGAGCAGTTCTTC. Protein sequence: CVHRDSGGPPSFDEQFF.

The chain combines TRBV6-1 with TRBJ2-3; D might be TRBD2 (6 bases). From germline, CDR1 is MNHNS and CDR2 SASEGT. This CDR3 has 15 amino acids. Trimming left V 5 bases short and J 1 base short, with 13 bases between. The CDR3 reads CASSSLGGGTDTQYF. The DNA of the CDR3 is TGTGCCAGCAGTTCTCTCGGGGGAGGCACAGATACGCAGTATTTT.

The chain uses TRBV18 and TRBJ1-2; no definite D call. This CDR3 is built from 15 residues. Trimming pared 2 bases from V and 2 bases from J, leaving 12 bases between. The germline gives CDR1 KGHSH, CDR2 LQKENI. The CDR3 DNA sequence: TGTGCCAGCTCACCAAGTCAGAACCAGAACTATGGCTACACCTTC. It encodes CASSPSQNQNYGYTF.

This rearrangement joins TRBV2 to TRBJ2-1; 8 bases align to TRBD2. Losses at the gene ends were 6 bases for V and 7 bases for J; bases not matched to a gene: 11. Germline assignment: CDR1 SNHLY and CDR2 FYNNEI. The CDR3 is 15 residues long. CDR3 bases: TGTGCCAGCAGATCGACTAGCGCATTTAGGAATGAGCAGTTCTTC. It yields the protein CASRSTSAFRNEQFF.